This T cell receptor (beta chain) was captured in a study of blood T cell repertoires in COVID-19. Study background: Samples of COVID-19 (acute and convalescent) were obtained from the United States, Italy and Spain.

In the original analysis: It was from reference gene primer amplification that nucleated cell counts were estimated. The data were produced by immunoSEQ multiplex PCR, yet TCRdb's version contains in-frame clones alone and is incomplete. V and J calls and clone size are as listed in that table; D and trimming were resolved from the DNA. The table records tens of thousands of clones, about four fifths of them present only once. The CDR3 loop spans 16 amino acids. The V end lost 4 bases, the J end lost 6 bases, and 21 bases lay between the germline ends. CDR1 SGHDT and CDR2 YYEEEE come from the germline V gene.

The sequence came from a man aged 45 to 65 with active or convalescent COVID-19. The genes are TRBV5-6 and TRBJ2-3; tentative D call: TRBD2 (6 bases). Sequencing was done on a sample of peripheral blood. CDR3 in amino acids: CASSPLAGLSWDTQYF. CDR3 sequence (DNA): TGTGCCAGCAGCCCGCTTGCGGGGCTTAGCTGGGATACGCAGTATTTT.